This record looks at one TCR beta chain sequence and its context. In its sample, this clonotype was seen a few times. Its antigen remains unidentified. Base qualities are missing; no much larger clone stands one base away. This sample is drawn from a study of molecular identifiers for immune sequencing clone quantification (dated by TCRdb to the late 2010s). The study in broad terms: For a replicate experiment, RNA from roughly 20,000 or 100,000 naive CD8 T cells was divided into five aliquots, and four of the five aliquots were sequenced. The study was a methods study using CD8 T cells to benchmark molecular-identifier clustering-based TCR repertoire sequencing (MIDCIRS) and TCR RNA copy counting.

The receptor library was made with PCR. Data came from an Illumina HiSeq 4000. Bulk TCR libraries were generated as previously described, with the TCR primers listed in Table S5 used. Total RNA was purified with the Qiagen AllPrep DNA/RNA kit. Reads from multiple sequencing runs of the same library were pooled before analysis. Per the original workflow: Only reads with exact TCR constant sequence were kept, trimmed to 150 nt, and grouped by their 12-nt molecular barcodes. Reads inside each barcode group were sub-clustered using a 15% Levenshtein threshold, and a quality-weighted consensus sequence was constructed for each RNA molecule. Non-functional sequences were removed, as were lower-count sequences one edit away from another. Barcode sub-clusters with fewer than 20% of the maximum read count were removed, based on fitting two negative binomial distributions. Using fastp at Q25 and MiXCR, TCRdb reprocessed the public reads and kept productive beta chains. All rows with the same CDR3 protein become a single entry with the most common DNA and genes. TCRdb's processing, not the authors' own work, is the source of the V and J calls. Within this sample are about 640,000 distinct CDR3 sequences, with nearly 20% of them counted one time only. The ten top clones hold roughly 0.83% of the sample.

Overall results and qualifications from the work: Modeling indicated about 3 TCR RNA copies recovered per cell, compared with about 9.7 by digital PCR, which implies a capture efficiency of about 27%. The naive libraries included spiked-in Jurkat TCR RNA (roughly nine copies' worth), and this RNA is not part of the donor repertoire. Spiked-in Jurkat TCR RNA equal to a single cell's worth was reported to be detectable even within 1,200,000 naive CD8 T cells. When barcode sub-clustering was not used, chimeric consensus sequences inflated TCR diversity, with chimeras reaching as high as 47%. In CMV-specific effector cells, clones with more than 20 RNA copies contained over 98% of molecules, whereas in naive cells such clones contained under 1% of molecules. Highly expanded clone sizes could be underestimated if identical TCR molecules share a barcode.

Libraries of naive CD8 T cells were built from anywhere between about 19,000 and 1,000,000 sorted cells, with 10%, 30% or 50% of the purified RNA used. Naive CD8 T cells were FACS-sorted as CD8+CD4-CCR7+CD45RA+ on a BD FACSAria II into RLT Plus buffer. To test detection sensitivity, Jurkat RNA equivalent to approximately ten TCR copies was spiked into samples of roughly 20,000-1,100,000 naive CD8 T cells. CD8 T cells were enriched using RosetteSep CD8+ T Cell Enrichment Cocktail and Ficoll-Paque, and the enriched cells then underwent ACK red cell lysis. The TCR comes from a human donor in good health. Some libraries in this study had Jurkat cell RNA spiked in. The source material was naive CD8+ T cells from blood, with Jurkat cell RNA spiked in. In the paper's terms, the cell subset or site label means: FACS-sorted CD8+CD4-CCR7+CD45RA+ naive T cells.

The CDR3 region: CASSPGLLSGANVLTF. The nucleotide sequence is given as TGTGCCAGCAGTCCGGGTCTTCTCTCTGGGGCCAACGTCCTGACTTTC. The chain is made from TRBV12-3 or TRBV12-4 and TRBJ2-6, with the D gene not clear enough to name. V is cut by 5 bases and J by 0 bases, and the space between the germline ends is 11 bases. The CDR3 sequence holds 16 residues, the cysteine and phenylalanine included. Here the CDR3 DNA is all that survives: 48 bases in frame from base 1.